The 6 T cell receptor beta chains presented below share a single source sample, sequenced in a study of T cell responses to AZD1222 COVID-19 vaccine. Profiled with immunoSEQ multiplex PCR; TCRdb holds only in-frame clones, not every one. The table records around 110,000 clones, roughly 87% of them present only once. This specimen consisted of peripheral blood, obtained on day 0 of AZD1222 vaccination. These receptors were collected from an adult in good health.

The V call is TRBV24-1, the J call TRBJ2-1; 7 bases are a match to TRBD2. The CDR3 totals 16 residues. Trimming took 3 bases from V and 7 from J; bases not matched to a gene: 11. The germline V gene encodes CDR1 KGHDR and CDR2 SFDVKD. CDR3 nucleotide sequence: TGTGCCACCAGTGATGGCCTACTAGCGAACGGGAATGAGCAGTTCTTC. Translation gives CATSDGLLANGNEQFF.

Points on this clone: At one of its ends the junction is not consistent with the germline gene, which may arise from a read error. The identical CDR3 is also encoded by other nucleotide sequences in the sample. The chain employs TRBV6-2 or TRBV6-3 and TRBJ2-7; D not resolved. Germline-derived CDR1 and CDR2 are MNHEY and SVGEGT. The length of the CDR3 is 12 residues. CDR3 nucleotides: TGTGCCAGCAGTGGCTTCTCCTACGAGCAGTATTTC. It translates to CASSGFSYEQYF.

The chain carries TRBV11-3 and TRBJ2-2; no definite D call. Per germline, CDR1 SGHNT and CDR2 YENEEA. The germline V and J ends were trimmed by 1 base and 3 bases, with 6 bases remaining between them. This CDR3 has 14 residues. Here the CDR3 reads CASSLGRDTGELFF. Here the CDR3 DNA reads TGTGCCAGCAGCTTAGGCCGGGACACCGGGGAGCTGTTTTTT. Drawing the rest from reference TRBV11-3 and TRBJ2-2, the complete variable domain is EAGVVQSPRYKIIEKKQPVAFWCNPISGHNTLYWYLQNLGQGPELLIRYENEEAVDDSQLPKDRFSAERLKGVDSTLKIQPAELGDSAVYLCASSLGRDTGELFFGEGSRLTVL.

The chain uses TRBV28 and TRBJ2-7, with TRBD2 identical over 7 bases. This CDR3 has 17 amino acids. Germline CDR1 is MDHEN and CDR2 is SYDVKM. The V and J ends lost 3 bases and 5 bases, in that order; junction bases with no gene match: 16. CDR3 bases: TGTGCCAGCAGTTTTGGTTTGTGGTCGGGAGGAGGGGACGAGCAGTACTTC. Its translation is CASSFGLWSGGGDEQYF.

The rearrangement uses TRBV30 and TRBJ1-6; D gene unclear. Trimming shortened V by 2 bases and J by 0 bases, and 23 bases separated the two germline ends. CDR1 is GTSNPN, CDR2 SVGIG, per germline (reference sequence). The CDR3 contains 20 residues. The CDR3 here is CAWSSARGTRNISYNSPLHF. The CDR3 DNA follows: TGTGCCTGGAGTTCCGCGCGGGGAACAAGGAATATCTCCTATAATTCACCCCTCCACTTT.

This clone was counted only a few times. V and J are TRBV28 and TRBJ1-3; D call uncertain. Germline values: CDR1 MDHEN, CDR2 SYDVKM. The CDR3 has 13 amino acids. Between the trimmed V and J ends, which lost 3 bases and 5 bases, there was a span of 8 bases. The CDR3 nucleotides read TGTGCCAGCAGTTTTCAGGAGAGAAACACCATATATTTT. This codes for CASSFQERNTIYF.